These 16 T cell receptor beta chains share one sample of origin, sequenced in a study of shared clonotypes between healthy human individuals. The repertoire was sequenced with immunoSEQ multiplex PCR; TCRdb's copy has only in-frame clones and lacks some. The data hold 600,000 or so clones, with about 95% observed a single time. The naive CD8 population came from CD45RO-negative cells selected for CCR7, without terminally differentiated effector memory CD45RA+ cells. The sample was naive CD8+ T cells sorted from blood. These receptor sequences come from a woman aged 25 to 39 in good health.

The chain links TRBV19 to TRBJ2-7, with D possibly being TRBD1 (6 bases). CDR1 LNHDA and CDR2 SQIVND come from the germline V gene (reference sequence). The CDR3 sequence is 13 residues long. V lost 3 bases and J 6 bases, leaving 12 bases between the germline ends. For the CDR3, the DNA is TGTGCCAGTAGTATTCTACAGGGTAGCGAGCAGTACTTC. Translation gives CASSILQGSEQYF.

The V call is TRBV7-8, the J call TRBJ2-4, with D possibly matching TRBD1 (6 bases). The CDR3 extends over 17 amino acids. Between the trimmed V and J ends, which lost 5 bases and 0 bases, there was a span of 17 bases. The germline V gene encodes CDR1 SGHVS and CDR2 FQNEAQ. CDR3 loop: CASSLAGTSLAKNIQYF. As DNA, the CDR3 is TGTGCCAGCAGCCTCGCCGGGACATCCCTAGCCAAAAACATTCAGTACTTC.

V usage is TRBV15 and J usage is TRBJ1-5; TRBD1 matches at 7 bases. The CDR3 spans 16 residues. CDR1 and CDR2 from the germline V gene are LNHNV and YYDKDF (reference sequence). With 3 bases clipped from V and 5 bases from J, the junction kept 10 bases outside the gene matches. The CDR3 protein is CATSSLGQDSHQPQHF. Here the CDR3 DNA reads TGTGCCACCAGCAGCCTAGGACAGGATAGTCATCAGCCCCAGCATTTT.

CDR3 sequence reads: CASSQEEGTVYGYTF. The CDR3 nucleotides are TGCGCCAGCAGCCAAGAAGAGGGGACCGTCTATGGCTACACCTTC. This chain uses TRBV4-1 with TRBJ1-2; TRBD1 is a possible D gene (5 bases). The CDR3 runs to 15 residues. Germline-derived CDR1 and CDR2 are MGHRA and YSYEKL. The V gene lost 0 bases and the J gene lost 4 bases, with 12 bases spanning the gap.

V and J are TRBV11-2 and TRBJ1-4, with 7 nucleotides matching TRBD1. Germline assignment: CDR1 SGHAT and CDR2 FQNNGV. With 2 bases clipped from V and 0 bases from J, the junction kept 9 bases outside the gene matches. The CDR3 covers 18 residues. The DNA of the CDR3 is TGTGCCAGCAGCTTAATGTGGGGACAGCTTGCAACTAATGAAAAACTGTTTTTT. Amino acid sequence: CASSLMWGQLATNEKLFF.

This clone appeared a few times. The chain combines TRBV7-2 with TRBJ2-5; D gene unclear. The CDR3 is 16 amino acids. V lost 1 base to trimming and J lost 1 base, with 13 bases between them. Per germline, CDR1 SGHTA and CDR2 FQGNSA. The CDR3 DNA reads TGTGCCAGCAGCTTAGAGGAAGCGACCCCCCAAGAGACCCAGTACTTC. It codes for CASSLEEATPQETQYF.

The chain has TRBV2 and TRBJ1-1; no firm D call. Trimming removed 0 bases from V and 2 bases from J, with 13 bases in between. The germline V gene has CDR1 SNHLY and CDR2 FYNNEI. CDR3 size: 16 residues. DNA for the CDR3: TGTGCCAGCAGTGAAGCTGCTCGACCCGTTAACACTGAAGCTTTCTTT. Protein: CASSEAARPVNTEAFF.

The chain's CDR3 is CASRTSETEQYF. In nucleotides, the CDR3 is TGTGCCAGCAGAACTAGCGAGACCGAGCAGTACTTC. This chain uses TRBV27 with TRBJ2-7; 7 nucleotides agree with TRBD2. CDR1 and CDR2 from the germline V gene are MNHEY and SMNVEV (reference sequence). Trimming removed 6 bases from V and 6 bases from J; junction bases left unmatched: 5. The CDR3 contains 12 residues.

The chain uses TRBV19 and TRBJ2-4; 8 bases align to TRBD2. The CDR3 is made up of 15 amino acids. Unmatched junction bases numbered 3, after V lost 3 bases and J lost 2 bases. Looked up from germline, CDR1 is LNHDA and CDR2 is SQIVND (reference sequence). CDR3 protein: CASSMVAGPKNIQYF. Written as DNA, the CDR3 is TGTGCCAGTAGTATGGTAGCGGGACCCAAAAACATTCAGTACTTC.

The rearrangement joins TRBV19 to TRBJ2-7; D unclear. Germline CDR1 is LNHDA and CDR2 is SQIVND (reference sequence). CDR3 length: 12 residues. The ends were cut back, 5 bases at V and 2 bases at J, with 7 bases in the middle. CDR3 sequence: CASSPRPYEQYF. Written as DNA, the CDR3 is TGTGCCAGTAGTCCTAGGCCCTACGAGCAGTACTTC.

Of note for this clone: The sample has other DNA sequences that encode this CDR3 too. This chain joins TRBV7-9 and TRBJ2-7, with 8 bases aligning to TRBD2. The CDR3 extends over 13 amino acids. The germline V gene encodes CDR1 SEHNR and CDR2 FQNEAQ (reference sequence). V was pared by 5 bases and J by 3 bases, with 3 bases of the junction left unmatched. CDR3 loop: CASSPGTSYEQYF. CDR3 sequence (DNA): TGTGCCAGCAGCCCCGGGACTAGCTACGAGCAGTACTTC.

The chain couples TRBV7-2 to TRBJ1-2; D possibly corresponds to TRBD1 (5 bases). Germline V lookup: CDR1 SGHTA, CDR2 FQGNSA. The CDR3 has 14 residues. The V end lost 1 base, the J end lost 7 bases, and 13 bases lay between the germline ends. CDR3 sequence reads: CASSLGGVVGGYTF. CDR3 in DNA: TGTGCCAGCAGCTTAGGGGGCGTGGTAGGTGGCTACACCTTC.

The chain employs TRBV2 and TRBJ2-7; 12 bases align to TRBD2. V shed 2 bases and J 0 bases; nucleotides not matched to a gene: 5. Germline V gene sequence: CDR1 SNHLY, CDR2 FYNNEI. This CDR3 contains 17 residues. CDR3 DNA sequence: TGTGCCAGCAGTGAACAGCTAGCGGGAGGGGACTCCTACGAGCAGTACTTC. Amino acids: CASSEQLAGGDSYEQYF.

The chain uses TRBV7-2 and TRBJ2-7; the match to TRBD1 covers 9 bases. V dropped 4 bases and J dropped 3; count of bases not matched to a gene: 7. Germline V gene data show CDR1 as SGHTA and CDR2 as FQGNSA. The CDR3 loop spans 15 amino acids. The CDR3 is CASSSPGTGIYEQYF. In nucleotides, the CDR3 is TGTGCCAGCAGCTCGCCAGGGACAGGGATCTACGAGCAGTACTTC.

This clone has only one observation. The chain has TRBV4-1 and TRBJ1-2, with TRBD1 matching 9 bases. The V segment lost 3 bases and the J segment 4 bases; nucleotides outside the gene matches: 12. This CDR3 has 17 residues. Germline V gene data show CDR1 as MGHRA and CDR2 as YSYEKL. The CDR3 sequence is CASSQTRTGDHIYGYTF. In DNA form, the CDR3 reads TGCGCCAGCAGCCAGACCAGGACAGGGGACCACATCTATGGCTACACCTTC.

The chain links TRBV6-1 to TRBJ2-7; D may correspond to TRBD1 or TRBD2 (5 bases each). Germline values: CDR1 MNHNS, CDR2 SASEGT. The CDR3 length is 13 residues. Trimming stripped 10 bases from V and 7 bases from J, with 20 bases between. In DNA form, the CDR3 reads TGTGCCACCCTACCTGGGGGTAACGGAGAGCAGTACTTC. As protein: CATLPGGNGEQYF.